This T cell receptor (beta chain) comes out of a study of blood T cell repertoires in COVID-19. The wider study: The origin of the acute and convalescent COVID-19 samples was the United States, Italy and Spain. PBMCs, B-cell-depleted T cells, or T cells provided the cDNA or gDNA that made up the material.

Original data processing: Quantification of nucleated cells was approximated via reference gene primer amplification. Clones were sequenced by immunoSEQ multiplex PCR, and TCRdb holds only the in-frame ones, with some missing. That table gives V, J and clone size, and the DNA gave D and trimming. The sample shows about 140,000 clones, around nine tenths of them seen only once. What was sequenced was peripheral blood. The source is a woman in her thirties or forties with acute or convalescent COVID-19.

This CDR3 reads CASSWVDRDSYNSPLHF. In DNA form, the CDR3 reads TGTGCCAGCAGTTGGGTCGACAGGGACTCCTATAATTCACCCCTCCACTTT. The rearrangement joins TRBV27 to TRBJ1-6; 7 positions agree with TRBD1. The length of the CDR3 is 17 residues. Trimming cost V 4 bases and J 0 bases; bases outside gene matches: 6. Germline assignment: CDR1 MNHEY and CDR2 SMNVEV (reference sequence).